The 28 T cell receptor beta chains below all came from one sample that was sequenced in a study of CD8 T cells in ankylosing spondylitis. Study findings and constraints: Blood from ankylosing spondylitis patients appeared to carry a characteristic roughly eight-variant TCR beta motif.

These receptors' antigens are unknown. One entry per CDR3 protein results from TCRdb running MiXCR on the 5' RACE reads. The sample comprises under 850,000 distinct CDR3 sequences, roughly 20% of which are singletons, and under 20% rests with the top ten. What was sequenced was blood, either unsorted or a sorted T cell fraction (not recorded which). The source is a male donor with ankylosing spondylitis.

The chain joins TRBV5-6 to TRBJ2-7, with TRBD2 identical over 8 bases. This CDR3 has 17 residues. Germline trimming cut 4 bases from V and 4 bases from J; bases unmatched to any gene: 16. Germline V gene sequence: CDR1 SGHDT, CDR2 YYEEEE. CDR3 residues: CASSRRSTGTSLYEQYF. DNA for the CDR3: TGTGCCAGCAGCAGGAGGAGTACCGGGACTAGTCTTTACGAGCAGTACTTC.

The chain uses TRBV4-3 and TRBJ2-7; 10 nucleotides match TRBD1. The CDR3 contains 16 residues. Germline V gene data show CDR1 as LGHNA and CDR2 as YSLEER. J was trimmed by 3 bases and V by 4 bases; bases with no gene match: 9. The CDR3 loop is CASSRFGGQGNYEQYF. DNA of the CDR3: TGCGCCAGCAGCCGCTTCGGGGGACAGGGGAACTACGAGCAGTACTTC.

This sequence joins TRBV20-1 and TRBJ2-7; 9 bases align to TRBD2. J gave up 3 bases and V 0 bases, and 9 bases lay outside the gene matches. The CDR3 extends over 16 amino acids. The germline V gene has CDR1 DFQATT and CDR2 SNEGSKA (reference sequence). DNA for the CDR3: TGCAGTGCTAGAGATCTCACCTATAGCGGGGGCTACGAGCAGTACTTC. This codes for CSARDLTYSGGYEQYF.

The chain recombines TRBV5-1 with TRBJ2-7; 9 bases match TRBD2. Germline V gene lookup returns CDR1 SGHRS and CDR2 YFSETQ. With 4 bases clipped from V and 3 bases from J, the junction kept 8 bases outside the gene matches. The CDR3 runs to 15 residues. The CDR3 DNA reads TGCGCCAGCAGCCCTTCAGCGGGGGGTCTCTACGAGCAGTACTTC. Translating gives CASSPSAGGLYEQYF.

This chain uses TRBV20-1 with TRBJ1-2; weak D call: TRBD1 (6 bases). The V end lost 6 bases, the J end lost 0 bases, and 17 bases lay between the germline ends. CDR1 is DFQATT and CDR2 is SNEGSKA in the germline V gene (reference sequence). This CDR3 spans 15 amino acids. The CDR3 coding sequence is TGCAGTGCCCCAAGGGGGGCTATTCCTAACTATGGCTACACCTTC. Amino acids: CSAPRGAIPNYGYTF.

J is TRBJ2-3 and V is TRBV12-3 or TRBV12-4; TRBD2 might be the D (6 bases). The CDR3 spans 16 residues. The V end lost 4 bases, the J end lost 1 base, and 15 bases lay between the germline ends. Written as DNA, the CDR3 is TGTGCCAGCAGTTCTTTAGCCACGGGGGGCACAGATACGCAGTATTTT. It encodes CASSSLATGGTDTQYF.

This clonotype showed up just a few times. Given the absence of the conserved phenylalanine or tryptophan at the CDR3 end, a read error is likely. The limits of the CDR3 on the DNA are not certain, so only TCRdb's listed CDR3 is given. The rearrangement links TRBV27 to TRBJ2-5; no check of the table's D call, TRBD1, against the DNA was made. Per the germline V gene, CDR1 is MNHEY and CDR2 is SMNVEV (reference sequence). The CDR3 has 9 residues if both end residues are counted. The CDR3 region is CASSSLRGS.

The chain has TRBV18 and TRBJ2-1, with 8 nucleotides matching TRBD2. Germline-derived CDR1 and CDR2 are KGHSH and LQKENI. This CDR3 has 15 residues. V shed 2 bases and J 5 bases; nucleotides not matched to a gene: 5. The CDR3, as DNA: TGTGCCAGCTCACCAACCAGCGGGAGAGACAATGAGCAGTTCTTC. It yields the protein CASSPTSGRDNEQFF.

The table lists this clonotype with a few counts. The chain carries TRBV27 and TRBJ2-5; 9 bases agree with TRBD2. Germline V gene lookup returns CDR1 MNHEY and CDR2 SMNVEV (reference sequence). The CDR3 is 14 amino acids. Unmatched junction bases numbered 8, after V lost 5 bases and J lost 7 bases. The CDR3 sequence is CASSGRGGSGTQYF. For the CDR3, the DNA is TGTGCCAGCAGTGGGCGGGGGGGGTCTGGGACCCAGTACTTC.

This clonotype was seen a handful of times. This sequence joins TRBV27 and TRBJ1-2, with TRBD1 matching 7 bases. CDR3 length equals 15 residues. Germline V gene data show CDR1 as MNHEY and CDR2 as SMNVEV (reference sequence). V shed 6 bases and J 4 bases; nucleotides not matched to a gene: 11. The CDR3 here is CASSPEQGVAYGYTF. The CDR3 nucleotides are TGTGCCAGCAGCCCGGAGCAGGGGGTGGCCTATGGCTACACCTTC.

This clonotype was counted a few times. The chain has TRBV7-9 and TRBJ2-7, with D possibly TRBD2 on 5 matching bases. Germline V gene lookup returns CDR1 SEHNR and CDR2 FQNEAQ (reference sequence). The CDR3 has 14 residues. The V end lost 3 bases, the J end lost 2 bases, and 11 bases lay between the germline ends. CDR3 nucleotide sequence: TGTGCCAGCAGCTTTACTAGGAGCCCCTACGAGCAGTACTTC. Translation: CASSFTRSPYEQYF. The full variable domain, rest sourced from reference TRBV7-9 and TRBJ2-7, is DTGVSQNPRHKITKRGQNVTFRCDPISEHNRLYWYRQTLGQGPEFLTYFQNEAQLEKSRLLSDRFSAERPKGSFSTLEIQRTEQGDSAMYLCASSFTRSPYEQYFGPGTRLTVT.

The chain recombines TRBV7-6 with TRBJ2-3; TRBD2 agrees at 7 bases. Trimming at V came to 1 base and at J to 1 base, leaving 11 bases not matched to a gene. The CDR3 totals 18 residues. Germline V CDR1 and CDR2: SGHVS, FNYEAQ. CDR3 bases: TGTGCCAGCAGCTTAGAAGCGGGCCTAGCGGATCGCACAGATACGCAGTATTTT. Translating gives CASSLEAGLADRTDTQYF.

The rearrangement uses TRBV7-2 and TRBJ2-1, with 9 bases aligning to TRBD2. V dropped 5 bases and J dropped 4; count of bases not matched to a gene: 6. The CDR3 covers 15 residues. CDR1 and CDR2 from the germline V gene are SGHTA and FQGNSA. The CDR3 sequence: CASSNLAGRYNEQFF. DNA for the CDR3: TGTGCCAGCAGCAACCTAGCGGGACGGTACAATGAGCAGTTCTTC.

The chain combines TRBV6-1 with TRBJ2-7; D call uncertain. Per germline, CDR1 MNHNS and CDR2 SASEGT. V lost 6 bases, J lost 2 bases, and 11 bases lay in between. The CDR3 extends over 13 amino acids. CDR3 coding DNA: TGTGCCAGCAGGAGCAGTTCGACCTACGAGCAGTACTTC. It translates to CASRSSSTYEQYF.

The sample holds a few counts of this clonotype. This chain joins TRBV10-3 and TRBJ1-1, with D tentatively TRBD1 (5 bases). The length of the CDR3 is 15 residues. CDR1 is ENHRY, CDR2 SYGVKD, per germline. Trimming shortened V by 0 bases and J by 5 bases, and 13 bases separated the two germline ends. In nucleotides, the CDR3 is TGTGCCATCAGTGAGTCGGCAGGGAGTGATACTGAAGCTTTCTTT. Its translation is CAISESAGSDTEAFF.

The chain couples TRBV3-1 to TRBJ2-7; D may match TRBD1 or TRBD2 (5 bases each). Trimming removed 3 bases from V and 6 bases from J, with 15 bases in between. This CDR3 comprises 14 residues. CDR1 and CDR2 from the germline V gene are LGHDT and YNNKEL (reference sequence). The CDR3 bases are TGTGCCAGCAGCCACAACTTCCAGAGGGGCGAGCAGTACTTC. Encoded protein: CASSHNFQRGEQYF.

The rearrangement uses TRBV9 and TRBJ2-2; 10 nucleotides match TRBD2. Germline V gene sequence: CDR1 SGDLS, CDR2 YYNGEE. The J segment lost 1 base and the V segment lost 3 bases, leaving 3 bases of the junction unmatched. The CDR3 length is 16 residues. CDR3 sequence (DNA): TGTGCCAGCAGCGAACGACTAGCGGGGAACACCGGGGAGCTGTTTTTT. It encodes CASSERLAGNTGELFF.

V usage is TRBV9 and J usage is TRBJ2-5; D gene ambiguous. Germline lookup yields CDR1 SGDLS and CDR2 YYNGEE. This CDR3 region has 15 residues. Between the trimmed V and J ends, which lost 4 bases and 4 bases, there was a span of 17 bases. The CDR3 nucleotides are TGTGCCAGCAGCCAGAAGGACCGCGAGGTAGAGACCCAGTACTTC. Its translation: CASSQKDREVETQYF.

The chain recombines TRBV24-1 with TRBJ1-2, with 7 bases that match TRBD1. CDR1 and CDR2 from the germline V gene are KGHDR and SFDVKD. The trim removed 3 bases at V and 3 bases at J, leaving 6 bases unmatched. The CDR3 spans 15 residues. CDR3 region: CATSDGRGLDYGYTF. The CDR3 nucleotides read TGTGCCACCAGTGATGGGAGGGGGCTCGACTATGGCTACACCTTC.

The chain joins TRBV20-1 to TRBJ2-4, with TRBD2 identical over 7 bases. Germline CDR1 DFQATT, CDR2 SNEGSKA (reference sequence). The junction had 7 bases not matched to a gene; V was cut back by 8 bases and J by 0 bases. The CDR3 extends over 14 amino acids. CDR3 coding DNA: TGCAGTACGGGGAGGGAGGTAGCCAAAAACATTCAGTACTTC. Translation gives CSTGREVAKNIQYF.

This clonotype was observed many times. The chain carries TRBV12-3 or TRBV12-4 and TRBJ2-5, with D possibly matching TRBD1 (6 bases). The CDR3 consists of 14 residues. Trimming pared 6 bases from V and 9 bases from J, leaving 20 bases between. CDR3 coding DNA: TGTGCCAGCAGCAATTTCCGGAAGTCAGGGGCCCAGTACTTC. Translation: CASSNFRKSGAQYF.

The V and J genes are TRBV29-1 and TRBJ1-1; D may be TRBD1 (6 bases). Germline V CDR1 and CDR2: SQVTM, ANQGSEA. This CDR3 has 14 amino acids. The V gene lost 4 bases and the J gene lost 0 bases, with 12 bases spanning the gap. The CDR3 DNA reads as TGCAGCGTTGTAGACAGGAGGGTGAACACTGAAGCTTTCTTT. It encodes CSVVDRRVNTEAFF.

This sequence joins TRBV4-3 and TRBJ2-2; a weak D match, TRBD2 (6 bases). Trimming left V 0 bases short and J 2 bases short, with 16 bases between. CDR1 and CDR2 (germline): LGHNA, YSLEER. The CDR3 is 18 residues long. The CDR3 loop is CASSQDGGIAANTGELFF. The DNA of the CDR3 is TGCGCCAGCAGCCAAGATGGAGGGATAGCGGCCAACACCGGGGAGCTGTTTTTT.

This clonotype was observed a few times. The chain employs TRBV5-1 and TRBJ2-3; D gene unclear. The germline V gene encodes CDR1 SGHRS and CDR2 YFSETQ. The CDR3 contains 14 residues. Trimming removed 0 bases at V and 3 bases at J, with 8 bases between. The DNA for the CDR3 is TGCGCCAGCAGCTTGGTGGAAGTAACAGATACGCAGTATTTT. It specifies CASSLVEVTDTQYF.

This clonotype was counted a single time. The genes are TRBV7-9 and TRBJ1-3; 8 positions agree with TRBD1. Unmatched junction bases numbered 6, after V lost 5 bases and J lost 0 bases. Germline V gene data show CDR1 as SEHNR and CDR2 as FQNEAQ (reference sequence). CDR3 length: 16 residues. CDR3 loop: CASSGQGLLSGNTIYF. The CDR3 nucleotides are TGTGCCAGCAGCGGACAGGGCCTGCTCTCTGGAAACACCATATATTTT.

The chain is built from TRBV28 and TRBJ2-7; a weak D match, TRBD2 (7 bases). The CDR3 sequence is 14 residues long. Germline V gene lookup returns CDR1 MDHEN and CDR2 SYDVKM. V gave up 11 bases and J gave up 3 bases, with 20 bases separating them. Here the CDR3 reads CAFSPRGGDYEQYF. For the CDR3, the DNA is TGTGCCTTCAGCCCTAGGGGGGGCGACTACGAGCAGTACTTC.

The V and J genes are TRBV30 and TRBJ2-7; no reliable D call. Trimming left V 5 bases short and J 4 bases short, with 12 bases between. Germline V gives CDR1 GTSNPN, CDR2 SVGIG (reference sequence). The CDR3 has 12 amino acids. In DNA form, the CDR3 reads TGTGCCTGGGGACGAGACTCGTACGAGCAGTACTTC. As protein: CAWGRDSYEQYF.

This chain joins TRBV5-5 and TRBJ2-2, with 7 positions matching TRBD2. Germline trimming cut 0 bases from V and 0 bases from J; bases unmatched to any gene: 5. The CDR3 contains 17 residues. Germline V gene data show CDR1 as SGHKS and CDR2 as YYEKEE (reference sequence). The CDR3 is CASSLVSSGPNTGELFF. Here the CDR3 DNA reads TGTGCCAGCAGCTTGGTTTCTAGCGGACCGAACACCGGGGAGCTGTTTTTT.